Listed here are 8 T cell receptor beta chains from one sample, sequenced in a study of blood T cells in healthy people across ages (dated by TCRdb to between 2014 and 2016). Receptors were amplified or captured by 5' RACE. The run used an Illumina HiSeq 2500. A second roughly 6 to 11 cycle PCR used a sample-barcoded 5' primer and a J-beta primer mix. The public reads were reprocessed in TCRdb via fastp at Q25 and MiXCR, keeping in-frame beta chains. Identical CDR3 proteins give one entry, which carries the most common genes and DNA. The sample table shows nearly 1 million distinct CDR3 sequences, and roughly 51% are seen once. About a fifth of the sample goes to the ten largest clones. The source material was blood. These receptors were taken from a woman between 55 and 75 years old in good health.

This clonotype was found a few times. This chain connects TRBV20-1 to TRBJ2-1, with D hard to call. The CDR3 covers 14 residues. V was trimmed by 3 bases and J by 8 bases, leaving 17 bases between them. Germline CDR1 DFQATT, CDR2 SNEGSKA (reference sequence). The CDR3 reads CSASEAFGIYEQFF. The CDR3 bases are TGCAGTGCTAGCGAAGCCTTCGGAATCTATGAGCAGTTCTTC.

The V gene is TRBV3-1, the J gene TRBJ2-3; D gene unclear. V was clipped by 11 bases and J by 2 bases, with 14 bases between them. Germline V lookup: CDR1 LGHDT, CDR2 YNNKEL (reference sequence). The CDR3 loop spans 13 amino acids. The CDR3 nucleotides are TGTGCCGGCATCCAAGTGTCCACAGATACGCAGTATTTT. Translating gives CAGIQVSTDTQYF.

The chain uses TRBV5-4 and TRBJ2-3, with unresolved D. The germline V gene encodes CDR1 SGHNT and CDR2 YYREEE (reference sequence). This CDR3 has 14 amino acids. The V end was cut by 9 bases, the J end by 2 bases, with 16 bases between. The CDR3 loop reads CATRKDPNTDTQYF. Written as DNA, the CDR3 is TGTGCCACCAGAAAAGACCCAAACACAGATACGCAGTATTTT.

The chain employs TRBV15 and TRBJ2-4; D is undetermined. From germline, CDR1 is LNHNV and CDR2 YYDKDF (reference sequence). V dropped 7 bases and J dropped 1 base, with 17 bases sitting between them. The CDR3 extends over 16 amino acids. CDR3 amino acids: CATNSGAVTAKNIQYF. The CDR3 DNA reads TGTGCCACCAACTCCGGTGCGGTGACGGCCAAAAACATTCAGTACTTC.

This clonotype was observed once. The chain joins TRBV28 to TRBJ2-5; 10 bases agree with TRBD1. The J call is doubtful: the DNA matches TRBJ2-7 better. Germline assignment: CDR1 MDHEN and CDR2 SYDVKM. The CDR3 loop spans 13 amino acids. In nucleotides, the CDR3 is TGTGCCAGCAGCTGGGACAGGGGCGACGAGCAGTACTTC. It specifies CASSWDRGDEQYF.

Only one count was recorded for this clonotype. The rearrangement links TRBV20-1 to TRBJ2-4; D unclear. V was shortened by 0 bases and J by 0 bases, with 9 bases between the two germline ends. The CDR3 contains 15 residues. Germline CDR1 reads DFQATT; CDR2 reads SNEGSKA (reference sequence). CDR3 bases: TGCAGTGCTAGAGATGCGCGGTTAGCCAAAAACATTCAGTACTTC. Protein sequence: CSARDARLAKNIQYF.

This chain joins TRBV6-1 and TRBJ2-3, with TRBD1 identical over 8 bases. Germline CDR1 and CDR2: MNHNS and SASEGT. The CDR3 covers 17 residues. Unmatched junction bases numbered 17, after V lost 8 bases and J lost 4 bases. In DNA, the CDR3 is TGTGCCAGCTCCCAAGATACAGGGGGGTATACTTCAGATACGCAGTATTTT. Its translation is CASSQDTGGYTSDTQYF.

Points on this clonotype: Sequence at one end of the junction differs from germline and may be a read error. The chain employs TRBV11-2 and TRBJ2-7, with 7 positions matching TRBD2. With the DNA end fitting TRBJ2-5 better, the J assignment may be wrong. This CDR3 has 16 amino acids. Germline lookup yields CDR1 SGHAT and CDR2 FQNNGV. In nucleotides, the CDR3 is TGTGCCAGCAGCTTAGACCGGGCTAGCGGCCAAGGGACCCAGTACTTC. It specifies CASSLDRASGQGTQYF.